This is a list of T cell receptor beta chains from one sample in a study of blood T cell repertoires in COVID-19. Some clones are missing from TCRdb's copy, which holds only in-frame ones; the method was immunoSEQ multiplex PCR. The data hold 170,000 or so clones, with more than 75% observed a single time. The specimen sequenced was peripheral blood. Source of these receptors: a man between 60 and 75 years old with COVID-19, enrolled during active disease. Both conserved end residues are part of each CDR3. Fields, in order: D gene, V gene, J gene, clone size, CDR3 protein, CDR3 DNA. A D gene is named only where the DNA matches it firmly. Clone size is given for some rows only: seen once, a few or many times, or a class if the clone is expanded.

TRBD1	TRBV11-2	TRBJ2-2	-	CASSEQGFRGELFF	TGTGCCAGCAGTGAACAGGGGTTCCGCGGGGAGCTGTTTTTT
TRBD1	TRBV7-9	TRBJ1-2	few	CASSPEGTGGGYTF	TGTGCCAGCAGCCCCGAGGGGACAGGAGGAGGCTACACCTTC
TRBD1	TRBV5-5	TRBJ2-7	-	CASSQQGAYEQYF	TGTGCCAGCAGCCAACAGGGGGCCTACGAGCAGTACTTC
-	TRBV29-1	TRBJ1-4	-	CSVFSVAGNEKLFF	TGCAGCGTTTTCAGCGTCGCGGGTAATGAAAAACTGTTTTTT
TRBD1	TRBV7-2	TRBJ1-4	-	CASSLGGQGKKLFF	TGTGCCAGCAGCTTAGGGGGACAGGGCAAAAAACTGTTTTTT
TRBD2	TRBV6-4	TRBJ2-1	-	CASSDGGRGYNEQFF	TGTGCCAGCAGTGACGGCGGGAGAGGGTACAATGAGCAGTTCTTC
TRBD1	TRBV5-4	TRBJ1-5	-	CASSRDRGSNQPQHF	TGTGCCAGCAGCCGGGACAGGGGCAGCAATCAGCCCCAGCATTTT
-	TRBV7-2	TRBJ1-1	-	CASSLVVARITEAFF	TGTGCCAGCAGCTTAGTCGTAGCTCGTATAACTGAAGCTTTCTTT
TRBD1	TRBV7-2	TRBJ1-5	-	CASSLQDRGGRFVQPQHF	TGTGCCAGCAGCTTACAGGACAGGGGTGGTAGGTTTGTTCAGCCCCAGCATTTT
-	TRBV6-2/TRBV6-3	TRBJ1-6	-	CASSAQTQNSPLHF	TGTGCCAGCAGCGCACAGACCCAGAATTCACCCCTCCACTTT
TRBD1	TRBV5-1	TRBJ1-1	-	CASSPGTGAVIEAFF	TGCGCCAGCAGCCCCGGGACAGGGGCGGTTATTGAAGCTTTCTTT
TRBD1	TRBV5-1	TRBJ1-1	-	CASSLDGTVMGTEAFF	TGCGCCAGCAGCTTGGACGGGACAGTCATGGGAACTGAAGCTTTCTTT
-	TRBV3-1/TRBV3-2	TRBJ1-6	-	CASSQAGNYNSPLHF	TGTGCCAGCAGCCAGGCAGGAAACTATAATTCACCCCTCCACTTT
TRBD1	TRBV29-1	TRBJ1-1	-	CSGLQGMNTEAFF	TGCAGCGGCTTACAGGGGATGAACACTGAAGCTTTCTTT
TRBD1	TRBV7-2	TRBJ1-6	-	CASSLRQGSSPLHF	TGTGCCAGCAGCTTAAGACAGGGAAGTTCACCCCTCCACTTT
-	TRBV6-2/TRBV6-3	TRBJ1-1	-	CASSYRGNTEAFF	TGTGCCAGCAGTTACAGGGGGAACACTGAAGCTTTCTTT
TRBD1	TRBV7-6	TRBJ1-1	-	CASSFGQGGVSPVIF	TGTGCCAGCAGCTTCGGACAGGGCGGAGTCTCCCCTGTGATCTTT
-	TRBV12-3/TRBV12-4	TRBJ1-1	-	CASRDIFAFF	TGTGCCAGCAGGGACATTTTCGCTTTCTTT
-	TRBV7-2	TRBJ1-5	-	CASSLSTGNQPQHF	TGTGCCAGCAGCTTATCCACTGGCAATCAGCCCCAGCATTTT
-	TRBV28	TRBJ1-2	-	CASSSPRRQNYGYTF	TGTGCCAGCAGTTCCCCCCGCCGACAGAACTATGGCTACACCTTC
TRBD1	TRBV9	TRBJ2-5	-	CASSGQGRGLETQYF	TGTGCCAGCAGCGGCCAGGGCAGGGGGCTGGAGACCCAGTACTTC
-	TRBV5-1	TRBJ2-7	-	CASKIGDRGGGSEQYF	TGCGCCAGCAAAATAGGGGACAGAGGAGGGGGATCCGAGCAGTACTTC
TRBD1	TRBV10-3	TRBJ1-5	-	CAISESGTPGGVGQPQHF	TGTGCCATCAGTGAGTCGGGAACACCAGGGGGAGTAGGTCAGCCCCAGCATTTT
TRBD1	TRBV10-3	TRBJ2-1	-	CAIKEGTVVNEQFF	TGTGCCATCAAAGAGGGGACAGTCGTCAATGAGCAGTTCTTC
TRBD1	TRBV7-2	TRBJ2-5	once	CASSSGTGTRAVKETQYF	TGTGCCAGCAGCTCCGGGACAGGGACGAGGGCCGTTAAAGAGACCCAGTACTTC
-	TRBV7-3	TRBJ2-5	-	CASNLKGGQETQYF	TGTGCCAGCAACCTAAAAGGGGGCCAAGAGACCCAGTACTTC
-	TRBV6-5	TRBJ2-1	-	CASSPRERLNEQFF	TGTGCCAGCAGTCCTAGGGAGAGGTTGAATGAGCAGTTCTTC
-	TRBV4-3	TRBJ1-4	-	CASSPQEELSTNEKLFF	TGCGCCAGCAGCCCGCAGGAAGAGCTTTCAACTAATGAAAAACTGTTTTTT
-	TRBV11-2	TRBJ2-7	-	CASSLDVASSYEQYF	TGTGCCAGCAGCTTAGACGTAGCGAGCTCCTACGAGCAGTACTTC
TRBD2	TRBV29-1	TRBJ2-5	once	CSVVWGGETQYF	TGCAGCGTTGTGTGGGGAGGGGAGACCCAGTACTTC
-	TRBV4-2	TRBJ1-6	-	CASSQDVYGSSYNSPLHF	TGTGCCAGCAGCCAAGATGTTTACGGGAGCTCCTATAATTCACCCCTCCACTTT
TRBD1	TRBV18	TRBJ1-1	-	CASSPRTGNTEAFF	TGTGCCAGCTCACCACGGACAGGGAACACTGAAGCTTTCTTT
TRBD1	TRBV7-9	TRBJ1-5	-	CASSSTGKEFQPQHF	TGTGCCAGCAGCTCGACAGGGAAGGAGTTTCAGCCCCAGCATTTT
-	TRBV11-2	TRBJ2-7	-	CASSLAFGRVYEQYF	TGTGCCAGCAGCTTAGCGTTCGGCAGGGTCTACGAGCAGTACTTC
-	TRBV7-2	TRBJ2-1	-	CASSLKRIDNEQFF	TGTGCCAGCAGCTTAAAACGAATAGACAATGAGCAGTTCTTC
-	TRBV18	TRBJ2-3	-	CASSPLGAGGTDTQYF	TGTGCCAGCTCACCATTGGGGGCCGGCGGGACAGATACGCAGTATTTT
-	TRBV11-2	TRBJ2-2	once	CASSFDRLDTGELFF	TGTGCCAGCAGCTTCGACAGATTAGACACCGGGGAGCTGTTTTTT
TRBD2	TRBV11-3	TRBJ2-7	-	CASSQTSGSLSYEQYF	TGTGCCAGCAGTCAGACTAGCGGGAGTCTGTCCTACGAGCAGTACTTC
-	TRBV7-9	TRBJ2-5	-	CASSARGVLETQYF	TGTGCCAGCAGCGCGCGGGGTGTGTTGGAGACCCAGTACTTC
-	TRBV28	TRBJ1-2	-	CASSSEGPHNGPGYTF	TGTGCCAGCAGTTCGGAGGGGCCGCACAATGGTCCTGGCTACACCTTC
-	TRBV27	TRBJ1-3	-	CASSSVGQSSGNTIYF	TGTGCCAGCAGTTCCGTTGGACAGAGCTCTGGAAACACCATATATTTT
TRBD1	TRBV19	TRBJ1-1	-	CASRPQQGLDTEAFF	TGTGCCAGTAGGCCCCAACAGGGGCTGGACACTGAAGCTTTCTTT
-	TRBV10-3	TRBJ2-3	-	CAIMSGGGTDTQYF	TGTGCCATCATGTCGGGGGGCGGCACAGATACGCAGTATTTT
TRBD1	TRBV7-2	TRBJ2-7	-	CASSLQGTGGYEQYF	TGTGCCAGCAGCTTACAAGGGACAGGGGGCTACGAGCAGTACTTC
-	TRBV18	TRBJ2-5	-	CASSREYQETQYF	TGTGCCAGCTCACGCGAATACCAAGAGACCCAGTACTTC